This is a list of T cell receptor beta chains from one sample in a study of T cell responses to AZD1222 COVID-19 vaccine. Here immunoSEQ multiplex PCR was the method, and the copy in TCRdb shows in-frame clones only, minus some. The data contain roughly 53,000 clones, more than 80% of them seen just once; the ten biggest clones take up roughly 19%. The input for sequencing was peripheral blood, taken on day 0 of MenACWY control vaccination. Every receptor here comes from an adult in good health. Each CDR3 is given with its conserved first and last residue.

length,J,V,CDR3
14,TRBJ1-6,TRBV19,CASSINRVDSPLHF
14,TRBJ2-3,TRBV15,CATSRFPGGDTQYF
15,TRBJ1-1,TRBV3-1/TRBV3-2,CASSPRRGPNTEAFF
15,TRBJ2-7,TRBV11-2,CASSPTGTATYEQYF
13,TRBJ1-1,TRBV10-3,CAIRLTLGTEAFF
13,TRBJ2-1,TRBV5-1,CASSIGSYNEQFF
12,TRBJ2-3,TRBV7-9,CASSLLTDTQYF
17,TRBJ2-1,TRBV9,CASSPRGNPGTYNEQFF
15,TRBJ1-4,TRBV4-1,CASSEGTATNEKLFF
13,TRBJ1-1,TRBV2,CASSETENTEAFF